The TCR beta chain described here comes from a study of blood T cell repertoires in COVID-19. Looking at the study overall: T cells, B-cell-depleted T cells, or PBMCs provided the cDNA or gDNA that served as material.

Recruits, aged about 18 to 95 years, lived in 25 or so US areas. Researchers sorted participants into cohorts using their self-reported clinical history. Clones were sequenced by immunoSEQ multiplex PCR, and TCRdb holds only the in-frame ones, with some missing. The repertoire holds around 250,000 clones, with approximately 80% as singletons. The sample was PBMCs or T cells enriched from blood (not recorded which). The TCR originated in a man aged 35 to 55 who had been exposed to COVID-19.

CDR3 bases: TGTGCCATCAGTGAGCCCCCGGGGACAGGCCTTGATGAGCAGTTCTTC. This gives the protein CAISEPPGTGLDEQFF. This chain links TRBV10-3 with TRBJ2-1; 8 nucleotides line up with TRBD1. There are 16 residues in the CDR3. Germline loops: CDR1 ENHRY, CDR2 SYGVKD. Germline trimming cut 2 bases from V and 8 bases from J; bases unmatched to any gene: 11.